The 4 T cell receptor beta chains listed next were all sequenced from one sample in a study of blood T cell repertoires in COVID-19. TCRdb's table, derived via immunoSEQ multiplex PCR, lists solely in-frame clones and lacks some. The profile shows 250,000 or so clones, around 90% of them singletons. The sequenced material came from peripheral blood. These receptors were obtained from a woman aged 60 to 75 with COVID-19, enrolled during active disease.

This clone has only a few counts. The V and J genes are TRBV5-1 and TRBJ2-6; D unclear. The CDR3 has 15 amino acids. Trimming took 0 bases from V and 2 from J, leaving 6 bases between them. Germline V gene data show CDR1 as SGHRS and CDR2 as YFSETQ. This CDR3 reads CASSLGVAGANVLTF. The CDR3 DNA is TGCGCCAGCAGCTTGGGTGTAGCTGGGGCCAACGTCCTGACTTTC.

V gene TRBV9 combines with J gene TRBJ2-2, with D maybe TRBD2 (7 bases). V gave up 7 bases and J gave up 3 bases, with 13 bases separating them. This CDR3 is 14 amino acids long. CDR1 is SGDLS and CDR2 is YYNGEE in the germline V gene. The CDR3 reads CASGRGSYTGELFF. For the CDR3, the DNA is TGTGCCAGCGGGAGGGGGAGTTACACCGGGGAGCTGTTTTTT. Complete variable domain (other parts from reference TRBV9 and TRBJ2-2): DSGVTQTPKHLITATGQRVTLRCSPRSGDLSVYWYQQSLDQGLQFLIQYYNGEERAKGNILERFSAQQFPDLHSELNLSSLELGDSALYFCASGRGSYTGELFFGEGSRLTVL.

The rearrangement links TRBV6-5 to TRBJ1-2, with TRBD1 identical over 10 bases. The CDR3 spans 13 residues. CDR1 and CDR2 (germline): MNHEY, SVGAGI. V shed 7 bases and J 8 bases; nucleotides not matched to a gene: 7. The CDR3 nucleotides are TGTGCCAGCAATAGGGGACAGGGGAGCGGCTACACCTTC. It translates to CASNRGQGSGYTF.

This clone has a handful of counts. This sample includes further DNA sequences coding for the same CDR3. The chain links TRBV7-2 to TRBJ1-1; D perhaps matches TRBD1 (5 bases). Germline V gives CDR1 SGHTA, CDR2 FQGNSA. The CDR3 consists of 14 residues. V was shortened by 3 bases and J by 0 bases, with 8 bases between the two germline ends. In DNA, the CDR3 is TGTGCCAGCAGCTTGGGGCGCATGAACACTGAAGCTTTCTTT. This encodes CASSLGRMNTEAFF.